This paragraph covers one T cell receptor beta chain sequence. This specimen comes from a study of T cell responses to AZD1222 COVID-19 vaccine. CDR3 length: 16 amino acids. The germline V gene encodes CDR1 MNHEY and CDR2 SVGEGT. The V and J ends lost 6 bases and 2 bases respectively, with 19 bases between them. The assay was immunoSEQ multiplex PCR, and TCRdb's table has in-frame clones only and misses some. The sample has some 130,000 clones, 88% seen once. Material: peripheral blood, obtained 28 days after the second AZD1222 dose. The clonotype originates from an adult who received the AZD1222 COVID-19 vaccine. The rearrangement joins TRBV6-2 or TRBV6-3 to TRBJ2-5; D perhaps matches TRBD2 (6 bases). The CDR3 bases are TGTGCCAGCAGCCCCCGGGGAGCGGGCCAACAAGAGACCCAGTACTTC. This codes for CASSPRGAGQQETQYF.